This T cell receptor beta chain originates from a study of CD8+ T cells in alopecia areata. Whole-study findings and limits: Sequences from scalp samples also cover resident alphabeta T cells of normal skin. TCR sharing was clearer in mice than between patients, perhaps partly owing to patient HLA diversity.

In alopecia areata patients, both lesional scalp punch biopsies and peripheral blood were collected. Investigators sorted PBMCs to obtain both CD4+ and CD8+ T cells. As concerns this clone: Antigen specificity is unknown.

RNA was extracted and reverse transcribed into cDNA as the sequencing template. Profiled with immunoSEQ multiplex PCR; TCRdb holds only in-frame clones, not every one. The table records 100,000 to 150,000 clones, about 50% of them present only once. The V and J ends lost 0 bases and 1 base respectively, with 9 bases between them. The CDR3 sequence is 14 residues long. From germline, CDR1 is GTSNPN and CDR2 SVGIG (reference sequence). The chain has TRBV30 and TRBJ1-1; D uncertain. Sequenced material: NKG2D-low CD8+ T cells sorted from blood. The TCR was taken from a human donor with alopecia areata. DNA for the CDR3: TGTGCCTGGAGTGTACATTGGGAGAACACTGAAGCTTTCTTT. Protein product: CAWSVHWENTEAFF. The full variable domain, completed using reference TRBV30 and TRBJ1-1, is SQTIHQWPATLVQPVGSPLSLECTVEGTSNPNLYWYRQAAGRGLQLLFYSVGIGQISSEVPQNLSASRPQDRQFILSSKKLLLSDSGFYLCAWSVHWENTEAFFGQGTRLTVV.